Below are 21 T cell receptor beta chains sequenced from a single sample in a study of cytomegalovirus exposure and HLA in healthy donors. A multiplex PCR was run with 60 Vbeta primers and 13 Jbeta primers. Sequencing used immunoSEQ multiplex PCR; TCRdb keeps in-frame clones, though not all of them. This repertoire shows approximately 160,000 clones, 84% found once; its top ten account for 0.38%. Sequencing was done on a sample of PBMCs. The receptors were gathered from a boy younger than 10 in good health and CMV-seronegative.

V is TRBV4-2 and J is TRBJ1-2; 9 nucleotides match TRBD1. The J segment lost 7 bases and the V segment lost 3 bases, leaving 6 bases of the junction unmatched. From germline, CDR1 is LGHNA and CDR2 YNFKEQ. The CDR3 sequence is 14 residues long. The CDR3 here is CASSQQQGAGGYTF. The CDR3 DNA reads TGTGCCAGCAGCCAGCAACAGGGGGCGGGTGGCTACACCTTC.

V usage is TRBV6-5 and J usage is TRBJ2-7, with D possibly being TRBD1 (5 bases). CDR1 is MNHEY and CDR2 is SVGAGI in the germline V gene. There are 14 residues in the CDR3. The V end lost 4 bases, the J end lost 0 bases, and 10 bases lay between the germline ends. The CDR3 region is CASSFQGSSYEQYF. CDR3 nucleotides: TGTGCCAGCAGTTTCCAGGGCAGCTCCTACGAGCAGTACTTC.

The chain uses TRBV6-1 and TRBJ1-3, with D possibly TRBD1 on 5 matching bases. From germline, CDR1 is MNHNS and CDR2 SASEGT. V lost 2 bases, J lost 0 bases, and 8 bases lay in between. The CDR3 consists of 15 residues. The CDR3 here is CASSEQGNSGNTIYF. The CDR3 region has the DNA TGTGCCAGCAGTGAACAGGGCAACTCTGGAAACACCATATATTTT.

CDR3 nucleotides: TGTGCCATCAGGAGGGACAGGTCTGCTGAAGCTTTCTTT. Protein: CAIRRDRSAEAFF. The rearrangement joins TRBV10-3 to TRBJ1-1; 8 nucleotides line up with TRBD1. Trimming cost V 6 bases and J 6 bases; bases outside gene matches: 6. The CDR3 covers 13 residues. Germline V gene data show CDR1 as ENHRY and CDR2 as SYGVKD.

The chain joins TRBV7-9 to TRBJ1-4; D perhaps matches TRBD1 (5 bases). V dropped 6 bases and J dropped 0 bases, with 11 bases sitting between them. Per germline, CDR1 SEHNR and CDR2 FQNEAQ (reference sequence). There are 15 residues in the CDR3. CDR3: CASSYPGTTNEKLFF. The CDR3, as DNA: TGTGCCAGCAGTTACCCAGGGACAACTAATGAAAAACTGTTTTTT.

The gene calls are TRBV5-6 and TRBJ2-5; the D gene is possibly TRBD2 (6 bases). V gave up 4 bases and J gave up 9 bases, with 28 bases separating them. The CDR3 spans 17 residues. Germline V gene sequence: CDR1 SGHDT, CDR2 YYEEEE. The CDR3 region has the DNA TGTGCCAGCAGCCAGGACTACGCGGCTCCTCGTTTGTCGGCCCAGTACTTC. Translating gives CASSQDYAAPRLSAQYF. Using reference TRBV5-6 and TRBJ2-5 for the parts outside the CDR3, the full variable domain is DAGVTQSPTHLIKTRGQQVTLRCSPKSGHDTVSWYQQALGQGPQFIFQYYEEEERQRGNFPDRFSGHQFPNYSSELNVNALLLGDSALYLCASSQDYAAPRLSAQYFGPGTRLLVL.

This sequence joins TRBV6-1 and TRBJ1-2, with 9 bases matching TRBD1. V shed 4 bases and J 7 bases; nucleotides not matched to a gene: 13. Germline CDR1 reads MNHNS; CDR2 reads SASEGT. This CDR3 has 16 residues. CDR3 loop: CASSAITGTGSSGYTF. In DNA, the CDR3 is TGTGCCAGCAGTGCAATCACCGGGACAGGGTCCTCTGGCTACACCTTC.

This clone showed up just once. This chain uses TRBV19 with TRBJ2-5; D may be TRBD2 (5 bases). Per the germline V gene, CDR1 is LNHDA and CDR2 is SQIVND (reference sequence). The CDR3 has 15 amino acids. The V gene lost 3 bases and the J gene lost 3 bases, with 14 bases spanning the gap. The CDR3 loop reads CASSIWAKTKETQYF. The CDR3 DNA follows: TGTGCCAGTAGTATCTGGGCTAAGACTAAAGAGACCCAGTACTTC. Drawing the rest from reference TRBV19 and TRBJ2-5, the complete variable domain is DGGITQSPKYLFRKEGQNVTLSCEQNLNHDAMYWYRQDPGQGLRLIYYSQIVNDFQKGDIAEGYSVSREKKESFPLTVTSAQKNPTAFYLCASSIWAKTKETQYFGPGTRLLVL.

As DNA, the CDR3 is TGTGCCAGCAGTTTATTAGCCAAGAACACTGAAGCTTTCTTT. This translates into CASSLLAKNTEAFF. The V call is TRBV27, the J call TRBJ1-1; no clear D gene. Germline-derived CDR1 and CDR2 are MNHEY and SMNVEV (reference sequence). The CDR3 contains 14 residues. V was clipped by 1 base and J by 1 base, with 7 bases between them.

The CDR3 DNA reads as TGTGCCATCAGGAGGGGGACAGGGAGGGATCAGCCCCAGCATTTT. It translates to CAIRRGTGRDQPQHF. The chain links TRBV10-3 to TRBJ1-5, with 9 bases matching TRBD1. The V segment lost 6 bases and the J segment 5 bases; nucleotides outside the gene matches: 8. Germline assignment: CDR1 ENHRY and CDR2 SYGVKD. The CDR3 has 15 residues.

This clone was picked up a small number of times. The chain employs TRBV15 and TRBJ2-5, with TRBD1 identical over 10 bases. CDR1 and CDR2 (germline): LNHNV, YYDKDF (reference sequence). The CDR3 is made up of 16 amino acids. Trimming at V came to 1 base and at J to 5 bases, leaving 7 bases not matched to a gene. The CDR3 sequence: CATSRGDRGLGETQYF. The CDR3 DNA follows: TGTGCCACCAGCAGAGGCGACAGGGGGCTAGGCGAGACCCAGTACTTC.

This chain links TRBV28 with TRBJ2-3, with TRBD1 as a possible D gene (6 bases). The CDR3 length is 12 residues. The V and J ends lost 6 bases and 7 bases respectively, with 11 bases between them. Germline CDR1 is MDHEN and CDR2 is SYDVKM. The DNA for the CDR3 is TGTGCCAGCAGCTCAGGGACATATACGCAGTATTTT. This gives the protein CASSSGTYTQYF.

This clone has only a few counts. The rearrangement joins TRBV5-6 to TRBJ2-2; 7 bases line up with TRBD2. This CDR3 spans 12 amino acids. Germline V gives CDR1 SGHDT, CDR2 YYEEEE. The V segment lost 7 bases and the J segment 5 bases; nucleotides outside the gene matches: 2. The CDR3 sequence is CASGRGTGELFF. CDR3 sequence (DNA): TGTGCCAGCGGGCGGGGGACCGGGGAGCTGTTTTTT.

The gene calls are TRBV6-5 and TRBJ2-7; no clear D. The V and J ends lost 6 bases and 4 bases respectively, with 19 bases between them. Germline CDR1 is MNHEY and CDR2 is SVGAGI. The CDR3 extends over 15 amino acids. CDR3 in amino acids: CASSPWVSSWYEQYF. DNA of the CDR3: TGTGCCAGCAGCCCCTGGGTTAGTAGCTGGTACGAGCAGTACTTC.

V and J are TRBV10-3 and TRBJ1-2, with D possibly being TRBD1 (5 bases). V lost 5 bases, J lost 2 bases, and 6 bases lay in between. Germline V gene data show CDR1 as ENHRY and CDR2 as SYGVKD. The CDR3 runs 12 residues. The CDR3 nucleotides read TGTGCCATCAGTTCAGGGAACTATGGCTACACCTTC. As protein: CAISSGNYGYTF.

As to this clone: Relative to the germline gene, one junction end is altered; a read error may explain this. The chain links TRBV28 to TRBJ2-7, with 10 bases fitting TRBD1. Germline V gene lookup returns CDR1 MDHEN and CDR2 SYDVKM. The CDR3 length is 16 residues. CDR3 nucleotide sequence: TGTGCCAGCAGACAAGTTGGGGGACAGGGGATCTACGAGCAGCACTTC. It encodes CASRQVGGQGIYEQHF.

The chain links TRBV27 to TRBJ2-3, with 12 nucleotides matching TRBD2. The CDR3 extends over 16 amino acids. The trim removed 4 bases at V and 3 bases at J, leaving 5 bases unmatched. CDR1 and CDR2 from the germline V gene are MNHEY and SMNVEV (reference sequence). The CDR3 region is CASSSRLAGATDTQYF. Written as DNA, the CDR3 is TGTGCCAGCAGTTCCCGACTAGCGGGAGCGACAGATACGCAGTATTTT.

This clone was seen only a few times. The V and J genes are TRBV6-1 and TRBJ2-7; 12 bases match TRBD2. V shed 2 bases and J 3 bases; nucleotides not matched to a gene: 11. Germline CDR1 reads MNHNS; CDR2 reads SASEGT. CDR3 size: 18 residues. For the CDR3, the DNA is TGTGCCAGCAGTGAATACCCCCCCACTAGCGGGGGGAACTACGAGCAGTACTTC. Protein sequence: CASSEYPPTSGGNYEQYF.

The rearrangement links TRBV28 to TRBJ2-2, with 10 bases aligning to TRBD1. This CDR3 region has 16 residues. Losses at the gene ends were 6 bases for V and 3 bases for J; bases not matched to a gene: 7. Germline V CDR1 and CDR2: MDHEN, SYDVKM. The CDR3 region is CASRPGTGADTGELFF. CDR3 in DNA: TGTGCCAGCAGACCCGGGACAGGGGCGGACACCGGGGAGCTGTTTTTT. The full variable domain, completed using reference TRBV28 and TRBJ2-2, is DVKVTQSSRYLVKRTGEKVFLECVQDMDHENMFWYRQDPGLGLRLIYFSYDVKMKEKGDIPEGYSVSREKKERFSLILESASTNQTSMYLCASRPGTGADTGELFFGEGSRLTVL.

The chain couples TRBV2 to TRBJ1-2; D is unresolved. The V and J ends lost 6 bases and 2 bases respectively, with 7 bases between them. There are 12 residues in the CDR3. Germline V lookup: CDR1 SNHLY, CDR2 FYNNEI. The CDR3 region is CASSPSNYGYTF. CDR3 in DNA: TGTGCCAGCAGCCCTAGCAACTATGGCTACACCTTC.

The chain couples TRBV6-5 to TRBJ2-5; 7 bases line up with TRBD2. J gave up 5 bases and V 6 bases, and 12 bases lay outside the gene matches. The CDR3 sequence is 15 residues long. Germline V lookup: CDR1 MNHEY, CDR2 SVGAGI. The CDR3: CASSSRSGTEETQYF. CDR3 nucleotides: TGTGCCAGCAGCTCCCGAAGCGGGACCGAGGAGACCCAGTACTTC.